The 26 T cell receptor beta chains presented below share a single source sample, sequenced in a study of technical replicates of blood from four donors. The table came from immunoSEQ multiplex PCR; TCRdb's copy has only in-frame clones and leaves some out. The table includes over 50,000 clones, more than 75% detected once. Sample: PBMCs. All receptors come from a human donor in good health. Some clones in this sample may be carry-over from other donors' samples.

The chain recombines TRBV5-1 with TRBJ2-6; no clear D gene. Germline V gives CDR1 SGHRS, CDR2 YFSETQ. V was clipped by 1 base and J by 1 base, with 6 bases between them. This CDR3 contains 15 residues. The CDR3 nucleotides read TGCGCCAGCAGCTTGATTGAGTCTGGGGCCAACGTCCTGACTTTC. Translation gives CASSLIESGANVLTF.

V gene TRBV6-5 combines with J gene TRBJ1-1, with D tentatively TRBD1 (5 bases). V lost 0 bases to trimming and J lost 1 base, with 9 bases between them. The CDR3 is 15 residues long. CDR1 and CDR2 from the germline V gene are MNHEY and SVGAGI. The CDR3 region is CASSYSETANTEAFF. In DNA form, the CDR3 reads TGTGCCAGCAGTTACTCGGAGACAGCGAACACTGAAGCTTTCTTT.

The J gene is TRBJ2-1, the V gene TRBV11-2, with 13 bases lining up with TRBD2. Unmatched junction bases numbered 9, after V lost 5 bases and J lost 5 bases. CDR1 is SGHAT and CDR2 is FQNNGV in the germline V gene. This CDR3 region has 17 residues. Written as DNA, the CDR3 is TGTGCCAGCAGCCTTCCGACTAGCGGGGGGATAAACAATGAGCAGTTCTTC. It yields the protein CASSLPTSGGINNEQFF.

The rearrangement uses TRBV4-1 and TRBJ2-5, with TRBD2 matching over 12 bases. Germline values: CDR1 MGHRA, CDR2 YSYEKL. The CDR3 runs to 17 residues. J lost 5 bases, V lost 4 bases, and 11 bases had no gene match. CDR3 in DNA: TGCGCCAGCAGCCCACTGACTAGCGGGAGTGCGAGGGAGACCCAGTACTTC. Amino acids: CASSPLTSGSARETQYF.

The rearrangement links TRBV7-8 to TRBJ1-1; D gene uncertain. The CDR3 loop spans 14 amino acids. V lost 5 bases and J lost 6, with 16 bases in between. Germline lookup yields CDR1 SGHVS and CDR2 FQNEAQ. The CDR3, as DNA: TGTGCCAGCAGCCTCTCCCGGGGTGGGGCTGAAGCTTTCTTT. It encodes CASSLSRGGAEAFF.

Here the CDR3 DNA reads TGTGCCAGCAGCTTAGAGCGCCAGCGGGGAACCGGGGAGCTGTTTTTT. Protein: CASSLERQRGTGELFF. The chain employs TRBV7-2 and TRBJ2-2; 7 bases agree with TRBD2. This CDR3 has 16 amino acids. Trimming took 1 base from V and 5 from J; bases not matched to a gene: 7. Looked up from germline, CDR1 is SGHTA and CDR2 is FQGNSA. The complete variable domain, with remaining parts taken from reference TRBV7-2 and TRBJ2-2, reads GAGVSQSPSNKVTEKGKDVELRCDPISGHTALYWYRQSLGQGLEFLIYFQGNSAPDKSGLPSDRFSAERTGGSVSTLTIQRTQQEDSAVYLCASSLERQRGTGELFFGEGSRLTVL.

The CDR3 DNA follows: TGTGCCAGCAGTTTAGCCCCCCCGAGCTGGGGCGGAGAGACCCAGTACTTC. Residues: CASSLAPPSWGGETQYF. This chain connects TRBV27 to TRBJ2-5, with D possibly TRBD1 on 5 matching bases. Germline CDR1 reads MNHEY; CDR2 reads SMNVEV (reference sequence). This CDR3 is built from 17 residues. Trimming removed 2 bases from V and 4 bases from J, with 20 bases in between.

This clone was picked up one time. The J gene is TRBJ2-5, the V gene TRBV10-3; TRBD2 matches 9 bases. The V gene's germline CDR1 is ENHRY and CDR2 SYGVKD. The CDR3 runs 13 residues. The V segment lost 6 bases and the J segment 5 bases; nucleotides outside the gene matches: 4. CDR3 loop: CAISGTSIETQYF. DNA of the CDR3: TGTGCCATCAGCGGGACTAGCATTGAGACCCAGTACTTC.

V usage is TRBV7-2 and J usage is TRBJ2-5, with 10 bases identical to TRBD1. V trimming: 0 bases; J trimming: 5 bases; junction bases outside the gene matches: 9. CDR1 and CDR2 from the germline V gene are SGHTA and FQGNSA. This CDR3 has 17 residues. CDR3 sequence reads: CASSLAREGDRGETQYF. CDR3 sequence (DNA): TGTGCCAGCAGCTTAGCGAGGGAAGGGGACAGGGGTGAGACCCAGTACTTC.

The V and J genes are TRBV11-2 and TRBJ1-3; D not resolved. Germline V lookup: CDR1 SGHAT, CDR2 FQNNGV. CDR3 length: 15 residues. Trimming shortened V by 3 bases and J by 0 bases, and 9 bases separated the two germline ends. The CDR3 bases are TGTGCCAGCAGCTTGTACTCCGGCTCTGGAAACACCATATATTTT. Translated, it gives CASSLYSGSGNTIYF. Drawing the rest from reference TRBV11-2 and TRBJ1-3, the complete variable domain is EAGVAQSPRYKIIEKRQSVAFWCNPISGHATLYWYQQILGQGPKLLIQFQNNGVVDDSQLPKDRFSAERLKGVDSTLKIQPAKLEDSAVYLCASSLYSGSGNTIYFGEGSWLTVV.

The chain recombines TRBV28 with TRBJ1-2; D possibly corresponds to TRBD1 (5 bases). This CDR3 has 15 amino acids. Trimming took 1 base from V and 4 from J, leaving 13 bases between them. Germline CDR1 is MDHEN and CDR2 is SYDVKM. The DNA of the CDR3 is TGTGCCAGCAGTTTATCAACCGCAGGGTCCTATGGCTACACCTTC. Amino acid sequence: CASSLSTAGSYGYTF.

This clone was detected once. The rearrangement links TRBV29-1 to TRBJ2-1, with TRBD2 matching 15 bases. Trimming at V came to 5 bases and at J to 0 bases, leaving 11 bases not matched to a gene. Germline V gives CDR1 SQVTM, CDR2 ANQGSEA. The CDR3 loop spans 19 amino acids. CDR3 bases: TGCAGCGTTCGGGGACTAGCGGGAGGACTTCAGAGCTCCTACAATGAGCAGTTCTTC. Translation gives CSVRGLAGGLQSSYNEQFF.

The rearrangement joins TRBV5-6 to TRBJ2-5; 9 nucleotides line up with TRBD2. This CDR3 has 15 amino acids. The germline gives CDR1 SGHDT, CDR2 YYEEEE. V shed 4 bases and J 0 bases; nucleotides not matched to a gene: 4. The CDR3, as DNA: TGTGCCAGCAGCGGGCTAGCGGGAAACCAAGAGACCCAGTACTTC. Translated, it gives CASSGLAGNQETQYF.

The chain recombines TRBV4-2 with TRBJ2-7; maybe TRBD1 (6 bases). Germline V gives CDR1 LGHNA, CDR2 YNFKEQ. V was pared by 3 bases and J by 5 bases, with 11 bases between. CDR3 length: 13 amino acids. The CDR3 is CASSQDSLDEQYF. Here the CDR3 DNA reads TGTGCCAGCAGCCAGGACAGCCTAGACGAGCAGTACTTC.

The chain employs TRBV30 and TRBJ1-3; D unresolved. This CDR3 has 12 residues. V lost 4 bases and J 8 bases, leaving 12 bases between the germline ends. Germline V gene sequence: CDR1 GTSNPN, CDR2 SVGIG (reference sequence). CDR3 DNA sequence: TGTGCCTGGAACCAGGTTGCCGACACCATATATTTT. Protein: CAWNQVADTIYF.

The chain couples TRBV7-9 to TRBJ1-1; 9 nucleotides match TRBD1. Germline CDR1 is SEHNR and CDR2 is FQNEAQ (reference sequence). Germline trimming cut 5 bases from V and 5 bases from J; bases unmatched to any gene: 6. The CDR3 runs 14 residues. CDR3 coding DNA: TGTGCCAGCAGCGCCGGACAGGGGTATACTGAAGCTTTCTTT. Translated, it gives CASSAGQGYTEAFF.

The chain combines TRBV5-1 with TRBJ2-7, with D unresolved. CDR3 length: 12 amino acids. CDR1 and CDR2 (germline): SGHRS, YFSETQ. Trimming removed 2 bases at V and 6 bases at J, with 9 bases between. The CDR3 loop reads CASSFEAGEQYF. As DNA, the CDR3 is TGCGCCAGCAGCTTTGAGGCCGGCGAGCAGTACTTC. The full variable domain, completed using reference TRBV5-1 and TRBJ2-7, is KAGVTQTPRYLIKTRGQQVTLSCSPISGHRSVSWYQQTPGQGLQFLFEYFSETQRNKGNFPGRFSGRQFSNSRSEMNVSTLELGDSALYLCASSFEAGEQYFGPGTRLTVT.

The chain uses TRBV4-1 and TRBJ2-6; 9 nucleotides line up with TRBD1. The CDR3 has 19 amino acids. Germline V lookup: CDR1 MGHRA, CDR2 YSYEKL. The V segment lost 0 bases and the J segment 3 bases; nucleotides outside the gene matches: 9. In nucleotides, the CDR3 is TGCGCCAGCAGCCAAGATCCGAGACAGGGGGGCGGTGGGGCCAACGTCCTGACTTTC. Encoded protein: CASSQDPRQGGGGANVLTF.

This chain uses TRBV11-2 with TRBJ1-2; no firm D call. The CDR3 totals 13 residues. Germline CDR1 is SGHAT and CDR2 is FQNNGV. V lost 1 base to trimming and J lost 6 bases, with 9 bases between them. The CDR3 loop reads CASSLVQVDGYTF. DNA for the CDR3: TGTGCCAGCAGCTTAGTTCAGGTGGATGGCTACACCTTC. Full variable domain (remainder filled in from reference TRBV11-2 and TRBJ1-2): EAGVAQSPRYKIIEKRQSVAFWCNPISGHATLYWYQQILGQGPKLLIQFQNNGVVDDSQLPKDRFSAERLKGVDSTLKIQPAKLEDSAVYLCASSLVQVDGYTFGSGTRLTVV.

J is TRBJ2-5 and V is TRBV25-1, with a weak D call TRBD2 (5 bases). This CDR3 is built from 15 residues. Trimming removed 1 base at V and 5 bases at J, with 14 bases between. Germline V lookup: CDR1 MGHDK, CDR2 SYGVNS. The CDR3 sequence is CASSESPGVGETQYF. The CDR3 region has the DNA TGTGCCAGCAGTGAATCACCCGGGGTGGGGGAGACCCAGTACTTC.

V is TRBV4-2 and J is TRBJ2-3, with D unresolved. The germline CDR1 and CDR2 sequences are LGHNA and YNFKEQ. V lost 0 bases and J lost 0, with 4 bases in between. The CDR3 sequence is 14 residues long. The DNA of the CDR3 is TGTGCCAGCAGCCAAGAGCGGAGCACAGATACGCAGTATTTT. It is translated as CASSQERSTDTQYF.

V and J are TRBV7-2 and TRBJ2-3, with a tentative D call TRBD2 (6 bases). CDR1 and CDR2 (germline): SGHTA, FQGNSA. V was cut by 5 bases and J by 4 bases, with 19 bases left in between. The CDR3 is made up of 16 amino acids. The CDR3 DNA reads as TGTGCCAGCAGCCTTCCCACAGGCCCGGGGGCAGATACGCAGTATTTT. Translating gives CASSLPTGPGADTQYF.

CDR3 nucleotide sequence: TGCGCCAGCAGCTCGTCCGGGGACTATGGCTACACCTTC. Residues: CASSSSGDYGYTF. The V gene is TRBV5-1, the J gene TRBJ1-2, with D uncertain. Trimming took 3 bases from V and 3 from J, leaving 9 bases between them. CDR1 SGHRS and CDR2 YFSETQ come from the germline V gene. The CDR3 runs 13 residues.

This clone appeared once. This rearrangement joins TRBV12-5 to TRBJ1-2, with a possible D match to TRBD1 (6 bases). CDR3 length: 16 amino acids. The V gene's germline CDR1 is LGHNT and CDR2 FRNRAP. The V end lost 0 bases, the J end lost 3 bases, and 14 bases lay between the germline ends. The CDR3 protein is CASGLVRDTRDYGYTF. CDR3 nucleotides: TGTGCTAGTGGTTTGGTACGGGACACCCGGGACTATGGCTACACCTTC.

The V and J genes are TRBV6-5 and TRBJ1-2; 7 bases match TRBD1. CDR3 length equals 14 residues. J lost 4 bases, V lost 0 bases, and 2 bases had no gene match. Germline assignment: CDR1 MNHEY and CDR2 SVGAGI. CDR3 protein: CASSYSGQAYGYTF. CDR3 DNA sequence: TGTGCCAGCAGTTACTCAGGACAGGCCTATGGCTACACCTTC.

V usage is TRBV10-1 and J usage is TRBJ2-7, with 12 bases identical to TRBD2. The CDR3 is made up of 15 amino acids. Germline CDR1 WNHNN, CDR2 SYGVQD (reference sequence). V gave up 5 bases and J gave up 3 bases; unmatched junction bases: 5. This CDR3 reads CASSYSSGRGYEQYF. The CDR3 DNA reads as TGCGCCAGCAGTTATTCTAGCGGGAGGGGCTACGAGCAGTACTTC.